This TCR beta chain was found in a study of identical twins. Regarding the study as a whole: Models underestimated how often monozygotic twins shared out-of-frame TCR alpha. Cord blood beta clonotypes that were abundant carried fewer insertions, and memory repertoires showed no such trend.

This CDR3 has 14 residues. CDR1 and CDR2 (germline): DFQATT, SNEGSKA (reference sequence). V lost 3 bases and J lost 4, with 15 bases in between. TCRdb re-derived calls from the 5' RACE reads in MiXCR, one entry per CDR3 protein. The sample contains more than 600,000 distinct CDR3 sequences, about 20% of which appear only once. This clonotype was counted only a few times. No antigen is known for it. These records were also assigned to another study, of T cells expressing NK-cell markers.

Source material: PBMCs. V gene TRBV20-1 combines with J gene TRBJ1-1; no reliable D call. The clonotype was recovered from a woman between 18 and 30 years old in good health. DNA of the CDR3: TGCAGTGCTAGGGTAGTCCTAGCTGGCACTGAAGCTTTCTTT. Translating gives CSARVVLAGTEAFF.